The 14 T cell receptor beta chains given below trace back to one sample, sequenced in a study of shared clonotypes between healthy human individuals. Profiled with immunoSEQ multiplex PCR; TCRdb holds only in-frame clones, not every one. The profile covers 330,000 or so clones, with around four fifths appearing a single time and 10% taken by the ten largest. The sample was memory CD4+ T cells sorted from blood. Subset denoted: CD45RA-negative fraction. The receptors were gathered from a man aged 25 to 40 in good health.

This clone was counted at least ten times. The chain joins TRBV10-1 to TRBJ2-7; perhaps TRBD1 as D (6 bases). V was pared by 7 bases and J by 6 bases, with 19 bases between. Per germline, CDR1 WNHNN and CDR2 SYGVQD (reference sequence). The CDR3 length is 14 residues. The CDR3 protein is CASNLQGVALEQYF. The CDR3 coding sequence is TGCGCCAGCAATTTACAGGGAGTCGCGCTCGAGCAGTACTTC.

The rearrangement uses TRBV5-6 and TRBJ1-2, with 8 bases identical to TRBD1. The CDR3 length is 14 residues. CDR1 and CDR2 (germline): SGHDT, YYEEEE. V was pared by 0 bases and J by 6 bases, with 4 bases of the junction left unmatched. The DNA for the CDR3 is TGTGCCAGCAGCTTGGTCCAGGGGGCCAATGGCTACACCTTC. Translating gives CASSLVQGANGYTF.

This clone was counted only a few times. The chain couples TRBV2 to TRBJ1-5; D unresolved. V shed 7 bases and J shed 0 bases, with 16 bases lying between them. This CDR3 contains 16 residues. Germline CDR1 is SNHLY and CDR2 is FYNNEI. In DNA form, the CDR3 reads TGTGCCAGCACGGACCAAGCAGCCGCTAGCAATCAGCCCCAGCATTTT. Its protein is CASTDQAAASNQPQHF.

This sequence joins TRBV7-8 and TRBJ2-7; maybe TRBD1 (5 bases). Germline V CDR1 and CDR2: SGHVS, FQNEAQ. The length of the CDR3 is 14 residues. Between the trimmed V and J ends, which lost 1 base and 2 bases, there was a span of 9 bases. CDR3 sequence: CASSLEPGPYEQYF. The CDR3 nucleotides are TGTGCCAGCAGCTTAGAGCCAGGGCCCTACGAGCAGTACTTC.

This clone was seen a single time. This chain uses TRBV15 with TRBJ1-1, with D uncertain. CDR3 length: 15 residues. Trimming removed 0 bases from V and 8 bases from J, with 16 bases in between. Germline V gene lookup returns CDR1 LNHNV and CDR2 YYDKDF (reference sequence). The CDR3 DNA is TGTGCCACCAGCAGAGATTGGGCAATGGGGAGCGAAGCTTTCTTT. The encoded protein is CATSRDWAMGSEAFF.

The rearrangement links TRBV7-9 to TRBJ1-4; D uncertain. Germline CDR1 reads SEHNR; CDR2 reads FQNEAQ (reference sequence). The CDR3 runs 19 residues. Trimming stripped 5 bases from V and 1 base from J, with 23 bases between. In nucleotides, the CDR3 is TGTGCCAGCAGCCTAACCCACGCGGGAGGGCTCGAAACTAATGAAAAACTGTTTTTT. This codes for CASSLTHAGGLETNEKLFF.

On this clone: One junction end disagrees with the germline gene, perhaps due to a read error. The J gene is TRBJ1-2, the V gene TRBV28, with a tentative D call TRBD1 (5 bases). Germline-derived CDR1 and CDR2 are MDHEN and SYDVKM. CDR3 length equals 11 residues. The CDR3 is CASSSGTVPFF. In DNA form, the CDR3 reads TGTGCCAGCAGTTCCGGGACGGTTCCTTTCTTC.

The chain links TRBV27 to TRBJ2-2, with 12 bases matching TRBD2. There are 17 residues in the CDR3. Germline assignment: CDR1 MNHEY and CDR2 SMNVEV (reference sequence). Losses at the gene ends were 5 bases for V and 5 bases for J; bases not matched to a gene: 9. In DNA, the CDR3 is TGTGCCAGCAGTGCCTCACTAGCGGGAGGCCCAACCGGGGAGCTGTTTTTT. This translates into CASSASLAGGPTGELFF.

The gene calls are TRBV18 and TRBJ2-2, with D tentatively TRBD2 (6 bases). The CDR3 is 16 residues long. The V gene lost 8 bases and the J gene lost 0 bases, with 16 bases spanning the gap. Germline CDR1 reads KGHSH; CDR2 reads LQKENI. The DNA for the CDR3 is TGTGCCAGCCCCCCGGGGCGGGGCGCGAACACCGGGGAGCTGTTTTTT. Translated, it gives CASPPGRGANTGELFF.

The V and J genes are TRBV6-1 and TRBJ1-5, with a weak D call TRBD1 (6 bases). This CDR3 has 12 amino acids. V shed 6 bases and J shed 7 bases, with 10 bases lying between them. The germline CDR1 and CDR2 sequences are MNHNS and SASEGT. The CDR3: CASRGAGQPQHF. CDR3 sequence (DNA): TGTGCCAGCAGGGGGGCCGGGCAGCCCCAGCATTTT.

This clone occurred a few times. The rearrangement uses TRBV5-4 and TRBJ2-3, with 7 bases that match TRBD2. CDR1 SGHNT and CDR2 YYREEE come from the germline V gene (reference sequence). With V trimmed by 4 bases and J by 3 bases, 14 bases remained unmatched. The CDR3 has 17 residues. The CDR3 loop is CASSGLTGGRWTDTQYF. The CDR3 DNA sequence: TGTGCCAGCAGCGGCTTAACGGGCGGGAGATGGACAGATACGCAGTATTTT.

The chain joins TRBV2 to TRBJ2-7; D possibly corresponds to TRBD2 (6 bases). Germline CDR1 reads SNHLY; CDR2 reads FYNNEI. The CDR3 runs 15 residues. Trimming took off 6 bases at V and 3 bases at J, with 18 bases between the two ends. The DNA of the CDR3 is TGTGCCAGCAGAACCGCCGGGACTCCCTTCTACGAGCAGTACTTC. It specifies CASRTAGTPFYEQYF.

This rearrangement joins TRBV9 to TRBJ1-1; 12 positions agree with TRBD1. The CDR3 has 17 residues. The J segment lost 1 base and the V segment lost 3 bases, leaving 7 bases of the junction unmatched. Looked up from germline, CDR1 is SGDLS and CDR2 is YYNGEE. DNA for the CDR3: TGTGCCAGCAGCGAAACCGGGACAGGGGGCACGAACACTGAAGCTTTCTTT. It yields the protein CASSETGTGGTNTEAFF.

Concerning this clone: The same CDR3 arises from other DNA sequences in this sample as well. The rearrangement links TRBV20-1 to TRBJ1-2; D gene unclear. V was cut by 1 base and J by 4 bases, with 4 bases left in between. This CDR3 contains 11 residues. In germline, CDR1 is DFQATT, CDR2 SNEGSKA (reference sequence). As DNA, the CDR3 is TGCAGTGCTAGAGTCGGCTATGGCTACACCTTC. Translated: CSARVGYGYTF.